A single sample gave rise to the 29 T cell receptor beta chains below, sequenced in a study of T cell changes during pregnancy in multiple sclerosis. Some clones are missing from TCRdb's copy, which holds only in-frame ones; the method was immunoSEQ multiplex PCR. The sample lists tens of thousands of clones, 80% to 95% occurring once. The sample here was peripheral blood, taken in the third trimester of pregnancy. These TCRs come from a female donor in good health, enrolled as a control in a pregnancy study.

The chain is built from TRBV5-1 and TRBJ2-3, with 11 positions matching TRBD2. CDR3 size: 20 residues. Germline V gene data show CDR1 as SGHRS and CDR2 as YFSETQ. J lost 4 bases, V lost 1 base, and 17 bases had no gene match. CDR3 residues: CASSLPGRLFSGRAADTQYF. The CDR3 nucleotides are TGCGCCAGCAGCTTGCCAGGGCGCCTGTTTAGCGGGAGGGCCGCAGATACGCAGTATTTT.

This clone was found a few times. The CDR3 DNA reads TGTGCCAGCAGTTTAACATGGGAGGGATACAATGAGCAGTTCTTC. Residues: CASSLTWEGYNEQFF. V usage is TRBV27 and J usage is TRBJ2-1; 7 bases agree with TRBD2. The CDR3 covers 15 residues. Trimming cost V 2 bases and J 4 bases; bases outside gene matches: 5. CDR1 and CDR2 from the germline V gene are MNHEY and SMNVEV (reference sequence).

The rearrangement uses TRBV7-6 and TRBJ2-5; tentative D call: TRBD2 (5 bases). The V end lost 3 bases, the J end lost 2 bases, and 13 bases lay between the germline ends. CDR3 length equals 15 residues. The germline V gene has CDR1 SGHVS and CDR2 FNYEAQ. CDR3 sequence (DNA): TGTGCCAGCAGCTTGGAGGTCGCGGTTCAAGAGACCCAGTACTTC. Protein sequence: CASSLEVAVQETQYF.

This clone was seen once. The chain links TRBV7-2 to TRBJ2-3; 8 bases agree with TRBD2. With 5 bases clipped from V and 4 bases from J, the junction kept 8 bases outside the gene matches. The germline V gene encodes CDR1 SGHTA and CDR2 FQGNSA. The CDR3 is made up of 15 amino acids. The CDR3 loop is CASSPPGGRSDTQYF. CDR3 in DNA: TGTGCCAGCAGCCCCCCGGGGGGGCGGTCAGATACGCAGTATTTT.

The CDR3 nucleotides read TGCGCCAGCAGCCAAGAGAATCAGGGGTATGGCTACACCTTC. It yields the protein CASSQENQGYGYTF. The chain recombines TRBV4-3 with TRBJ1-2, with D maybe TRBD1 (6 bases). Germline loops: CDR1 LGHNA, CDR2 YSLEER. There are 14 residues in the CDR3. V lost 0 bases and J 5 bases, leaving 10 bases between the germline ends.

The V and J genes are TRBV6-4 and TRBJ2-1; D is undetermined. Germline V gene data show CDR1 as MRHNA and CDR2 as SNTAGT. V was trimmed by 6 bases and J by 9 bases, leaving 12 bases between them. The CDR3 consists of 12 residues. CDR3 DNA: TGTGCCAGCAGCCCCAGACGCGGTGAGCAGTTCTTC. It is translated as CASSPRRGEQFF.

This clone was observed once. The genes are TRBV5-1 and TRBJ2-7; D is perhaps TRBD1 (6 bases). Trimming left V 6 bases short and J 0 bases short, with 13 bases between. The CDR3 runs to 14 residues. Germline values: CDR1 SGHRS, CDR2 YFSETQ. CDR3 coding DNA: TGCGCCAGCACTTTGACAGGAACCTCCTACGAGCAGTACTTC. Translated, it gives CASTLTGTSYEQYF.

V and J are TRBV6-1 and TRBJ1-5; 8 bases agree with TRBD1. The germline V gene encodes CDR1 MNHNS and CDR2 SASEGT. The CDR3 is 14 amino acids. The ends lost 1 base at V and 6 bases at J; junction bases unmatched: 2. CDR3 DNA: TGTGCCAGCAGTGAAGGACAGGGGCCTCAGCCCCAGCATTTT. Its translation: CASSEGQGPQPQHF.

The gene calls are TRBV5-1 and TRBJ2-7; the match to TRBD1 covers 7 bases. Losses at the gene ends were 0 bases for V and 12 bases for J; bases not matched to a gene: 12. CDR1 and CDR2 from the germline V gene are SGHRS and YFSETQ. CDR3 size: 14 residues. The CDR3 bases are TGCGCCAGCAGCTTGGCGGCGACAGGGCACGAATCGTACTTC. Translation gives CASSLAATGHESYF.

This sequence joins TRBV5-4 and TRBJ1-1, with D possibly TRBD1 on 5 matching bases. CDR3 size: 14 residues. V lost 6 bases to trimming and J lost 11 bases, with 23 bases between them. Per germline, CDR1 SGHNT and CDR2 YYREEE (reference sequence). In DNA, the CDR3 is TGTGCCAGCACCAATCCCTTACAGGACGCAGAGGCTTTCTTT. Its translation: CASTNPLQDAEAFF.

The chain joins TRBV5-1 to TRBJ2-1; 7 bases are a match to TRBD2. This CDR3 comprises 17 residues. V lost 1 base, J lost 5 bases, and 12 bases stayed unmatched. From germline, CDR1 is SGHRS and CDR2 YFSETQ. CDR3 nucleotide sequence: TGCGCCAGCAGCTTGAGCCTCCCGGGAGGCGGCGACAATGAGCAGTTCTTC. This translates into CASSLSLPGGGDNEQFF. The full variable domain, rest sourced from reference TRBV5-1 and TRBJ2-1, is KAGVTQTPRYLIKTRGQQVTLSCSPISGHRSVSWYQQTPGQGLQFLFEYFSETQRNKGNFPGRFSGRQFSNSRSEMNVSTLELGDSALYLCASSLSLPGGGDNEQFFGPGTRLTVL.

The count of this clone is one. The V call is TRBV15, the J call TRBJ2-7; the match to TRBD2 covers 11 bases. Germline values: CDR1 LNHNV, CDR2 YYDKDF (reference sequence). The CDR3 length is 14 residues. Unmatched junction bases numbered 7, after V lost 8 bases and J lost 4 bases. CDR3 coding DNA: TGTGCCACCCGAACTAGCGGGAGTAATTACGAGCAGTACTTC. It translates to CATRTSGSNYEQYF. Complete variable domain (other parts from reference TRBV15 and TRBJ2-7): DAMVIQNPRYQVTQFGKPVTLSCSQTLNHNVMYWYQQKSSQAPKLLFHYYDKDFNNEADTPDNFQSRRPNTSFCFLDIRSPGLGDTAMYLCATRTSGSNYEQYFGPGTRLTVT.

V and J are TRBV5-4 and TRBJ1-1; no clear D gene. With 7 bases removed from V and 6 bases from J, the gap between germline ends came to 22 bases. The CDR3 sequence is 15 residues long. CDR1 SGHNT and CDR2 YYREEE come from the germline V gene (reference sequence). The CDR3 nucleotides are TGTGCCAGCTTTCTAGCTCCCCCGGAACACCCTGAAGCTTTCTTT. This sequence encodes CASFLAPPEHPEAFF.

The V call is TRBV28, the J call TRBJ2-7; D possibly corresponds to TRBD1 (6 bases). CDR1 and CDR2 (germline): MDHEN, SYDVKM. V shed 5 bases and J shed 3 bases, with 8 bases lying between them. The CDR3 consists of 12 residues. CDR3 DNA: TGTGCCAGCAGTCCCAGGGGCTACGAGCAGTACTTC. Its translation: CASSPRGYEQYF. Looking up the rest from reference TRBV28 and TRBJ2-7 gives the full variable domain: DVKVTQSSRYLVKRTGEKVFLECVQDMDHENMFWYRQDPGLGLRLIYFSYDVKMKEKGDIPEGYSVSREKKERFSLILESASTNQTSMYLCASSPRGYEQYFGPGTRLTVT.

The CDR3 loop reads CASSLEAGGEAFF. CDR3 DNA: TGCGCCAGCAGCTTGGAGGCAGGGGGAGAAGCTTTCTTT. V is TRBV5-1 and J is TRBJ1-1; TRBD1 matches 7 bases. CDR1 is SGHRS and CDR2 is YFSETQ in the germline V gene. The CDR3 is made up of 13 amino acids. V was pared by 0 bases and J by 8 bases, with 4 bases of the junction left unmatched.

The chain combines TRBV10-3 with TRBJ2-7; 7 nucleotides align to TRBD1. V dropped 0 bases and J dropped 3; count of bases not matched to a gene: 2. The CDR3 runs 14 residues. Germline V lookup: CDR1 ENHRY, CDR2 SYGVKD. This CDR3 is CAISESTGYYEQYF. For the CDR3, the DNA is TGTGCCATCAGTGAGTCGACAGGGTACTACGAGCAGTACTTC.

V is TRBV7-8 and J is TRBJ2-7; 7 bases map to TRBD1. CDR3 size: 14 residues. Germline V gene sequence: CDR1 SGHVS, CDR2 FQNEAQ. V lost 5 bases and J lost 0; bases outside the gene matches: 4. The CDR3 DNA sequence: TGTGCCAGCAGCGTTCGGGACAGCTCCTACGAGCAGTACTTC. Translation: CASSVRDSSYEQYF.

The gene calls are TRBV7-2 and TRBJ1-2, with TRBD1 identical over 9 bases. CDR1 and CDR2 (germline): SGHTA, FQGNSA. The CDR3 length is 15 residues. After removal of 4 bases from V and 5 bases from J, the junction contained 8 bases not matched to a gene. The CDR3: CASSYPGTGIYGYTF. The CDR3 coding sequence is TGTGCCAGCAGCTATCCCGGGACAGGGATTTATGGCTACACCTTC. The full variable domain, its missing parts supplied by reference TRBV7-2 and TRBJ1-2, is GAGVSQSPSNKVTEKGKDVELRCDPISGHTALYWYRQSLGQGLEFLIYFQGNSAPDKSGLPSDRFSAERTGGSVSTLTIQRTQQEDSAVYLCASSYPGTGIYGYTFGSGTRLTVV.

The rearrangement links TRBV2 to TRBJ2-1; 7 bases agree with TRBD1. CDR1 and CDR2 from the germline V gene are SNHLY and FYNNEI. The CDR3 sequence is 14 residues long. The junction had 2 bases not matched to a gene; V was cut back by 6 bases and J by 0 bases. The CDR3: CASRGGSSYNEQFF. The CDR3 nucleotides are TGTGCCAGCAGAGGGGGCAGCTCCTACAATGAGCAGTTCTTC.

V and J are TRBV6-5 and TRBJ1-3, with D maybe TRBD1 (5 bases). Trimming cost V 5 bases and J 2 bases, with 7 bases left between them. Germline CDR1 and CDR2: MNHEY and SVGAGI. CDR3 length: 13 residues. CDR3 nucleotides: TGTGCCAGCAGTCGGGGGACTGGAAACACCATATATTTT. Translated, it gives CASSRGTGNTIYF.

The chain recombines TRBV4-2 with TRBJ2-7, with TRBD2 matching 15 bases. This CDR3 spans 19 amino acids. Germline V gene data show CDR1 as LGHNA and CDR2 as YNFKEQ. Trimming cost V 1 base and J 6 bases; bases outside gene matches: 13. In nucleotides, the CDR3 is TGTGCCAGCAGCCAAGGGCCCCTACCGGGACTAGCGGGAGGAGGCGAGCAGTACTTC. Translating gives CASSQGPLPGLAGGGEQYF.

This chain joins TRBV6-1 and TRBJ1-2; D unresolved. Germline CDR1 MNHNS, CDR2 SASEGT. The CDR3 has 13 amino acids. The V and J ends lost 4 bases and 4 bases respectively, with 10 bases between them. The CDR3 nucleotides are TGTGCCAGCAGTGGGCTACTATCCTATGGCTACACCTTC. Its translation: CASSGLLSYGYTF.

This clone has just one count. The CDR3 DNA is TGTGCCAGCAGCTCCCGTGACAGGGGGAATGAAGCTTTCTTT. This translates into CASSSRDRGNEAFF. The chain has TRBV11-3 and TRBJ1-1, with TRBD1 identical over 9 bases. The V segment lost 4 bases and the J segment 7 bases; nucleotides outside the gene matches: 7. The CDR3 runs 14 residues. The germline gives CDR1 SGHNT, CDR2 YENEEA.

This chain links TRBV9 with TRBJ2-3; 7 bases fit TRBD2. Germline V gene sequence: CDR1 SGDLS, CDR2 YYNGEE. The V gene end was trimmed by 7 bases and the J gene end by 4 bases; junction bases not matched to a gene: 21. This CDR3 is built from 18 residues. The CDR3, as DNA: TGTGCCAGCTCCGAAAGGGCGGGGGAACTAACGGGGGCAGATACGCAGTATTTT. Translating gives CASSERAGELTGADTQYF.

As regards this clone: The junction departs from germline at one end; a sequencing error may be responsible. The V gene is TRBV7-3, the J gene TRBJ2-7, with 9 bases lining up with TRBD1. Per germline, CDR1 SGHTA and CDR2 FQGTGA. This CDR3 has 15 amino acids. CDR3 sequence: CASSITPGQGYEQYF. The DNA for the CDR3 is TGTGCCAGCAGCATAACTCCGGGACAGGGCTACGAGCAGTACTTC.

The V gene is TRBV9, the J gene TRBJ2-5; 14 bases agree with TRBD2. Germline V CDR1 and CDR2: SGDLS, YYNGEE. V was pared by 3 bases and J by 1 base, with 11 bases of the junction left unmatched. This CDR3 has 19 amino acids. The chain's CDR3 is CASSAPSGLAGVTQETQYF. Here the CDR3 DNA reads TGTGCCAGCAGCGCCCCATCGGGACTAGCGGGGGTGACCCAAGAGACCCAGTACTTC.

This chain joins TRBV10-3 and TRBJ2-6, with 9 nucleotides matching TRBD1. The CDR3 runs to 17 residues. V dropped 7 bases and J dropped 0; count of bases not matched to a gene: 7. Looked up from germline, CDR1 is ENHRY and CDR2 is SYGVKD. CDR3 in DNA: TGTGCCATCAAAGGGACAGGGACCCTCTCTGGGGCCAACGTCCTGACTTTC. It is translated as CAIKGTGTLSGANVLTF.

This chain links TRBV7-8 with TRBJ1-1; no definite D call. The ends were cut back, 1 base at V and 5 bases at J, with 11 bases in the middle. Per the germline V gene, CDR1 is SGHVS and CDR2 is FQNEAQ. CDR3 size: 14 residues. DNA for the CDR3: TGTGCCAGCAGCTTAGGAGCGCGGAGGACTGAAGCTTTCTTT. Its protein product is CASSLGARRTEAFF.

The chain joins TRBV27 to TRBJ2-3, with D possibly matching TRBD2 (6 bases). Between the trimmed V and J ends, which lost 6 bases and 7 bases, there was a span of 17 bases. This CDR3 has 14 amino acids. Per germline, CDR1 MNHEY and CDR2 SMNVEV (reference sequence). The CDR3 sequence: CASSLRDSGYTQYF. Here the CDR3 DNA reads TGTGCCAGCAGCCTAAGGGACTCCGGTTATACGCAGTATTTT.